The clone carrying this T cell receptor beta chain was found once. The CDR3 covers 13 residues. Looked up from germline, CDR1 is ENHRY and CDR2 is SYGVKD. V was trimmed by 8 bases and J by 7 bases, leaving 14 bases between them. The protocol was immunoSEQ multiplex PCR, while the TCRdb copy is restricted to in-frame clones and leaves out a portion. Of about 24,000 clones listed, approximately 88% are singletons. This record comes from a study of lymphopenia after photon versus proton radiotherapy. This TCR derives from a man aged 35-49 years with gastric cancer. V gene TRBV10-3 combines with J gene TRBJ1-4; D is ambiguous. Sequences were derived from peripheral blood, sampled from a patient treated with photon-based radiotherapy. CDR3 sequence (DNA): TGTGCCATCCAGCCAAGGATAACTGAAAAACTGTTTTTT. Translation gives CAIQPRITEKLFF.